What follows is one T cell receptor (beta chain) and its context. Its antigen is undetermined. Sequencing was performed with immunoSEQ multiplex PCR; in TCRdb, only in-frame clones are kept and a portion is missing. The table shows roughly 240,000 clones, with around nine tenths occurring only once. These data originate in a study of cytomegalovirus exposure and HLA in healthy donors. Germline loops: CDR1 DFQATT, CDR2 SNEGSKA (reference sequence). V shed 5 bases and J shed 9 bases, with 8 bases lying between them. The CDR3 has 10 residues. Study outcomes and limitations: A classifier reportedly called cytomegalovirus status with high sensitivity and specificity.

This receptor was identified in a man between 18 and 29 years old in good health and CMV-seronegative. The sequenced sample was PBMCs. The chain joins TRBV20-1 to TRBJ2-1, with D perhaps matching TRBD2 (6 bases). The DNA of the CDR3 is TGCAGTGCTTTGGGAGGTGAGCAGTTCTTC. Translated: CSALGGEQFF.